The clone carrying this T cell receptor beta chain was seen a few times. Its antigen is undetermined. CDR1 and CDR2 from the germline V gene are SGHTA and FQGNSA. This CDR3 comprises 15 residues. Trimming stripped 5 bases from V and 2 bases from J, with 16 bases between. All sequencing subjects had displayed CD8+CD57+ cell expansion on flow cytometry. The study sampled blood from patients who had received no therapy. This sample is drawn from a study of CD8+CD57+ T cells in acquired aplastic anemia. Study-wide background: Recorded DNA amounts for sorted CD4+ and CD8+ cells had an average of around 3.5 ug.

Study findings and constraints: The CD8+ Simpson's diversity of patients and controls was not significantly different.

Genomic DNA templated the TCR beta VDJ and CDR3 profiling. MiXCR, applied by TCRdb to the reads, yields one record per CDR3 protein. Altogether just over 40,000 distinct CDR3 sequences are present, about 60% being singletons, with the ten largest covering 45% to 65%. The chain carries TRBV7-2 and TRBJ2-7; either TRBD1 or TRBD2 may fit D (5 bases each). This TCR came from a human donor with aplastic anemia. The sequencing sample was made of sorted CD4+, CD8+, or CD8+CD57+ T cells (not recorded which) from PBMCs. CDR3 amino acids: CASSLTPGPTYEQYF. The CDR3 region has the DNA TGTGCCAGCAGCCTTACGCCGGGACCCACCTACGAGCAGTACTTC.